The rows below give T cell receptor beta chains drawn from one sample of a study of vaccination effects on CD4 cells after COVID-19. These receptors' antigens are unknown. Sequencing was performed with immunoSEQ multiplex PCR; in TCRdb, only in-frame clones are kept and a portion is missing. The repertoire holds about 71,000 clones, with more than 60% as singletons. Sample: CD4+ T cells from PBMCs cultured without peptide, taken after COVID-19 vaccination. The receptors originated from a human donor who received a COVID-19 vaccine. The CDR3 runs from the conserved cysteine through the conserved F or W. The order of the fields is J gene, clone size, V gene, D gene, CDR3 protein, CDR3 DNA. A D gene is named only where the DNA matches it firmly. Part of the rows lack a size; the others show once, few, many or a class for expanded clones.

TRBJ2-2,.,TRBV30,TRBD2,CAWSGPSGGLTGELFF,TGTGCCTGGAGTGGGCCTAGCGGGGGCCTCACCGGGGAGCTGTTTTTT
TRBJ2-5,.,TRBV7-9,.,CASSLLALKETQYF,TGTGCCAGCAGCTTATTGGCCCTTAAGGAGACCCAGTACTTC
TRBJ2-3,.,TRBV29-1,.,CSVEDLRGVGTDTQYF,TGCAGCGTTGAAGATCTTCGAGGGGTTGGCACAGATACGCAGTATTTT
TRBJ1-6,.,TRBV18,.,CASSKEGETYNSPLHF,TGTGCCAGCTCGAAGGAAGGGGAAACCTATAATTCACCCCTCCACTTT
TRBJ1-5,.,TRBV19,.,CASSMGRDGGEGKPQHF,TGTGCCAGTAGTATGGGGAGGGATGGGGGCGAAGGGAAGCCCCAGCATTTT
TRBJ2-1,.,TRBV6-6,TRBD1,CASSYGPGTGDNEQFF,TGTGCCAGCAGTTACGGGCCGGGGACAGGGGATAATGAGCAGTTCTTC
TRBJ1-4,.,TRBV18,.,CASSDRLEPNEKLFF,TGTGCCAGCTCCGACAGATTGGAGCCTAATGAAAAACTGTTTTTT
TRBJ2-6,.,TRBV19,TRBD1,CASSTGQGRSGANVLTF,TGTGCCAGTAGTACTGGACAGGGTCGGTCTGGGGCCAACGTCCTGACTTTC
TRBJ1-3,.,TRBV15,.,CATRQFSGNTIYF,TGTGCCACCAGGCAGTTCTCTGGAAACACCATATATTTT
TRBJ1-1,.,TRBV7-2,TRBD1,CASSSQGAMNTEAFF,TGTGCCAGCAGCTCCCAGGGGGCCATGAACACTGAAGCTTTCTTT
TRBJ1-3,once,TRBV9,.,CASSPRDGPGSGNTIYF,TGTGCCAGCAGCCCACGGGACGGTCCTGGCTCTGGAAACACCATATATTTT
TRBJ1-3,.,TRBV10-2,.,CASSRAGDSGNTIYF,TGCGCCAGCAGTCGAGCCGGTGACTCTGGAAACACCATATATTTT
TRBJ2-2,.,TRBV18,.,CASSPTLGTVTGELFF,TGTGCCAGCTCACCAACCCTTGGGACGGTCACCGGGGAGCTGTTTTTT
TRBJ2-3,.,TRBV6-6,TRBD1,CASRQTGQQNTDTQYF,TGTGCCAGCAGACAAACGGGACAGCAGAACACAGATACGCAGTATTTT
TRBJ1-1,.,TRBV4-3,.,CASSQQDHTEAFF,TGCGCCAGCAGCCAACAGGATCACACTGAAGCTTTCTTT
TRBJ1-4,.,TRBV18,.,CASSPMGQTTEKLFF,TGTGCCAGCTCGCCCATGGGGCAAACTACGGAAAAACTGTTTTTT
TRBJ2-3,.,TRBV4-2,TRBD2,CASSQGLAGSDTQYF,TGTGCCAGCAGCCAAGGACTAGCGGGCTCAGATACGCAGTATTTT
TRBJ2-1,few,TRBV21-1,.,CANTRQRVNEQFF,TGTGCCAACACTAGACAGCGAGTCAATGAGCAGTTCTTC
TRBJ2-3,.,TRBV6-6,.,CASSYSTTSTDTQYF,TGTGCCAGCAGTTACTCGACCACTAGCACAGATACGCAGTATTTT
TRBJ1-2,.,TRBV9,.,CASSVEESDYGYTF,TGTGCCAGCAGCGTAGAGGAGTCCGACTATGGCTACACCTTC
TRBJ1-6,.,TRBV5-1,.,CASSLDRVESSLHF,TGCGCCAGCAGCTTGGACAGGGTGGAATCATCCCTCCACTTT
TRBJ2-4,.,TRBV19,TRBD1,CASSAPGGTKNIQYF,TGTGCCAGTAGTGCCCCAGGGGGCACCAAAAACATTCAGTACTTC
TRBJ2-5,.,TRBV25-1,.,CASTKTVRETQYF,TGTGCCAGCACCAAGACAGTCCGAGAGACCCAGTACTTC
TRBJ1-5,.,TRBV6-6,.,CASSSPDSNQPQHF,TGTGCCAGCAGTTCGCCAGATAGCAATCAGCCCCAGCATTTT
TRBJ2-1,.,TRBV10-1,.,CASSDTRGFNEQFF,TGCGCCAGCAGTGATACTAGGGGGTTTAATGAGCAGTTCTTC
TRBJ2-3,.,TRBV5-8,TRBD2,CASSQGLAGSTDTQYF,TGTGCCAGCAGCCAAGGACTAGCGGGCAGCACAGATACGCAGTATTTT
TRBJ1-1,.,TRBV18,.,CASSLQGMNTEAFF,TGTGCCAGCTCACTACAGGGCATGAACACTGAAGCTTTCTTT
TRBJ1-2,.,TRBV6-5,.,CASRKQGGGDGYTF,TGTGCCAGCAGAAAACAGGGAGGTGGGGATGGCTACACCTTC
TRBJ1-2,once,TRBV30,.,CAWSAQITKAYGYTF,TGTGCCTGGAGTGCCCAAATTACCAAAGCATATGGCTACACCTTC
TRBJ2-3,.,TRBV5-1,TRBD1,CASTDRGRGIGTQYF,TGCGCCAGCACAGACAGGGGGCGAGGGATCGGTACGCAGTATTTT
TRBJ1-1,.,TRBV19,.,CASSARLVNTEAFF,TGTGCCAGTTCGGCCAGGCTGGTGAACACTGAAGCTTTCTTT
TRBJ2-5,.,TRBV18,TRBD1,CASSPSGTGETQYF,TGTGCCAGCTCACCATCCGGGACAGGGGAGACCCAGTACTTC
TRBJ1-2,.,TRBV4-1,.,CASSQAILERDRLYGYTF,TGCGCCAGCAGCCAAGCTATCCTAGAGCGCGACAGGCTTTATGGCTACACCTTC
TRBJ1-1,.,TRBV3-1/TRBV3-2,TRBD1,CASSLDRDEAFF,TGTGCCAGCAGCCTAGACAGGGATGAAGCTTTCTTT
TRBJ1-4,once,TRBV6-1,TRBD1,CASRSGGANEKLFF,TGTGCCAGCAGATCAGGGGGGGCTAATGAAAAACTGTTTTTT
TRBJ2-1,.,TRBV18,.,CASSPVGAYNEQFF,TGTGCCAGCTCACCGGTGGGGGCATACAATGAGCAGTTCTTC
TRBJ1-1,few,TRBV2,TRBD1,CASSRDRNTEAFF,TGTGCCAGCAGTAGGGACAGGAACACTGAAGCTTTCTTT
TRBJ2-6,.,TRBV7-3,.,CASSSVGQGTGANVLTF,TGTGCCAGCAGCTCAGTAGGGCAGGGGACTGGGGCCAACGTCCTGACTTTC
TRBJ2-2,.,TRBV10-3,TRBD1,CAISPGQGLAGELFF,TGTGCCATCAGTCCTGGACAGGGGTTAGCCGGGGAGCTGTTTTTT
TRBJ2-4,.,TRBV9,.,CASSVAGGLAKNIQYF,TGTGCCAGCAGCGTAGCTGGGGGCCTAGCCAAAAACATTCAGTACTTC
TRBJ1-1,once,TRBV18,.,CASSPTGLNTEAFF,TGTGCCAGCTCACCTACAGGACTGAACACTGAAGCTTTCTTT
TRBJ2-1,once,TRBV5-8,TRBD2,CASPGLAVNGQFF,TGTGCCAGCCCGGGACTAGCGGTCAATGGGCAGTTCTTC
TRBJ2-4,.,TRBV14,.,CASSPSRGPPRFLAKNIQYF,TGTGCCAGCAGCCCCAGTCGGGGACCACCTAGATTCCTAGCCAAAAACATTCAGTACTTC
TRBJ2-5,.,TRBV29-1,.,CSVDRNPQETQYF,TGCAGCGTTGATAGGAACCCCCAAGAGACCCAGTACTTC
TRBJ1-2,few,TRBV18,TRBD1,CASSKTGGGGYTF,TGTGCCAGCTCAAAGACAGGGGGTGGTGGCTACACCTTC
TRBJ2-3,.,TRBV6-5,.,CASSYSRGDTQYF,TGTGCCAGCAGTTACTCAAGGGGAGATACGCAGTATTTT
TRBJ1-1,few,TRBV5-1,.,CASSLAGRGFGEAFF,TGCGCCAGCAGCTTGGCCGGGCGGGGGTTCGGTGAAGCTTTCTTT
TRBJ1-1,.,TRBV6-6,.,CASRLGGSLKEGFF,TGTGCCAGCAGACTAGGGGGATCCCTGAAGGAAGGTTTCTTT
TRBJ1-3,.,TRBV4-1,.,CASSQVVARVGSGNTIYF,TGCGCCAGCAGCCAAGTGGTGGCCAGGGTCGGGTCTGGAAACACCATATATTTT
TRBJ2-6,.,TRBV19,.,CASSRDVSSGANVLTF,TGTGCCAGTAGTAGGGACGTAAGCTCTGGGGCCAACGTCCTGACTTTC